This T cell receptor (beta chain) was recorded in a study of response to subunit inactivated influenza vaccine (dated by TCRdb to 2016 to 2018). About the investigation overall: Deep quantitative T cell receptor repertoire profiling was used in the study to track responses to a trivalent subunit inactivated influenza vaccine. The research as a whole found: It was suggested by the authors that each seasonal influenza vaccination may recruit only a limited number of new T cells.

A word on this clonotype: The specificity of this receptor is unknown. The input lacks base qualities; no much larger clone sits a single base away.

Libraries were made using RT-PCR. TCRdb names Illumina HiSeq 2500 as the instrument used. Starting from the raw public reads, TCRdb applied fastp trimming at Q25, assembled clones with MiXCR and retained in-frame beta chains. Rows with one shared CDR3 protein collapse into an entry with the most common genes and DNA. The table for this sample lists a few hundred thousand distinct CDR3 sequences; 10% to 12% of them were counted only once. The ten most abundant clones make up roughly 9.6% of the sample. CDR1 and CDR2 are drawn from the germline V gene: LGHNA, YSLEER. V and J are truncated by 1 base and 5 bases respectively, leaving an intervening sequence of 11 bases. The CDR3 goes from the cysteine to the phenylalanine over 14 residues. Just CDR3 DNA is preserved here, 42 bases in frame from base 1. Separately, the same data were catalogued under a study of T cells expressing NK-cell markers. The second study's authors report: TCR beta cDNA libraries were prepared using 5'RACE template switching, which introduced a universal primer site and unique molecular identifiers. TCR beta-chain repertoires were profiled in sorted CD3+CD56+NKG2C+, CD3+CD56+NKG2C- and CD3+CD56-NKG2C+ T-cell subsets from roughly eight donors. Among the eight sequenced donors, seven were HCMV-seropositive and one was HCMV-seronegative. In several experiments an anti-gammadeltaTCR antibody was added to restrict sorting to alphabetaTCR-expressing T cells. For six donors, the dominant CD3+CD56+NKG2C+ clonotypes were among the top 10 CD8+ clonotypes and accounted for roughly 1.0-7.5% of CD8+ T cells. Those dominant clonotypes were again the most abundant among CD3+CD56-NKG2C+ cells in several donors, at roughly 25-60.1%. It remained unclear whether the expanded NKG2C-expressing T cell clones were specific for HCMV antigens. The study sequenced eight donors, all healthy volunteers chosen at random: three men and five women. HCMV-specific IgG was detected in serum with a commercial ELISA kit to determine HCMV serostatus. Ficoll density gradient centrifugation was used to isolate peripheral blood mononuclear cells from blood. For roughly six donors, bulk peripheral blood T-cell repertoires were also sequenced from unsorted PBMC. cDNA synthesis was primed from the TCR beta constant segment, followed by two successive PCR amplification steps. Illumina HiSeq 2000/2500, MiSeq or NextSeq was used to sequence libraries as 2 x 150 bp reads. Reads were demultiplexed and grouped by UMI with MIGEC, and clonotypes were assembled and quantified with MiTCR. Only TCR cDNA sequences supported by at least two reads were kept to exclude erroneous sequences. Downstream repertoire analysis used the tcR package, and clonotypes were matched across fractions by CDR3 nucleotide sequence plus V segment. VDJmatch was used to annotate antigen specificity against VDJdb, with one amino acid substitution in CDR3 permitted.

The sequence joins TRBV4-3 to TRBJ1-1, with a tentative D gene TRBD1 over 5 matching bases. The sample in question was PBMCs from blood, obtained on the day of vaccination. The receptor comes from a man aged 50-60 years who received an inactivated influenza vaccine. Donor details come from another sample of the same person, matched by shared clones. The bases read TGCGCCAGCAGCCAAGTCCAGGGAGGAACTGAAGCTTTCTTT. Its protein is CASSQVQGGTEAFF.